The entry below describes one T cell receptor (beta chain). What it binds is not known. This entry comes from a study of cytotoxic CD8 clonotypes in ibrutinib-treated CLL. Study-wide background: Among patients, around 24 responded partially and 2 completely; roughly 15 then stayed remitted and 12 progressed after median about 68 months. Study-level results: Patients had baseline clonality above age-matched healthy donors, and this clonality moved with circulating CD8+ T-cell counts.

Some clones are missing from TCRdb's copy, which holds only in-frame ones; the method was immunoSEQ multiplex PCR. The repertoire consists of approximately 150,000 clones, with 70% to 85% occurring once and the leading ten covering about 4.6%. The CDR3 runs 14 residues. The V segment lost 4 bases and the J segment 5 bases; nucleotides outside the gene matches: 6. Per the germline V gene, CDR1 is MNHEY and CDR2 is SVGAGI. Sequenced material: PBMCs, taken after 24 months of ibrutinib treatment. This TCR came from a human donor with chronic lymphocytic leukemia. V and J are TRBV6-5 and TRBJ2-5; TRBD1 agrees at 8 bases. The CDR3 region is CASSLTGALETQYF. The CDR3 region has the DNA TGTGCCAGCAGTTTGACAGGGGCGTTGGAGACCCAGTACTTC.